The source of this TCR beta chain is a study of T-cell reconstitution after alpha-beta-depleted transplantation in children. Germline CDR1 is SNHLY and CDR2 is FYNNEI. Trimming cost V 8 bases and J 3 bases, with 11 bases left between them. The CDR3 extends over 13 amino acids. Library preparation (for TCRbeta) was performed with unique molecular identifiers. One entry per CDR3 protein, called by TCRdb with MiXCR from the PCR reads. This repertoire shows 200,000 to 250,000 distinct CDR3 sequences, around 11% found once; its top ten account for about 2.6%. Sequences were derived from PBMCs from the stem cell graft donor, sampled from the stem cell graft. The chain employs TRBV2 and TRBJ1-5, with D perhaps TRBD1 (6 bases). This sequence was found in a human donor who donated a stem cell graft to a child with acute lymphoblastic leukemia. The CDR3 spells CASSGQFNQPQHF. The CDR3 bases are TGTGCCAGCTCCGGACAGTTCAATCAGCCCCAGCATTTT.